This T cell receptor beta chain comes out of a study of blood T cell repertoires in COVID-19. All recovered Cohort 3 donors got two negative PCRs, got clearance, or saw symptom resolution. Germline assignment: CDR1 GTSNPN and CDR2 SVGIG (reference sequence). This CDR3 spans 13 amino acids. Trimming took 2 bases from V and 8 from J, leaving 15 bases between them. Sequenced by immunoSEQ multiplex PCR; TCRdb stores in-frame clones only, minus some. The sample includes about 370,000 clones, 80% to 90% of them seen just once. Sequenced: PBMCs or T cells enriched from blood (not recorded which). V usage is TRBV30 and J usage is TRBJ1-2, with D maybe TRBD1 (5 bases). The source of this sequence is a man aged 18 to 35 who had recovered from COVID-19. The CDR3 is CAWSQSRARGYTF. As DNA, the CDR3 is TGTGCCTGGAGTCAGAGCAGGGCTAGGGGCTACACCTTC.